This T cell receptor (beta chain) was captured by sequencing in a study of blood T cell repertoires in COVID-19 (dated by TCRdb to the early 2020s). Study-level background: Samples from collaborators originated in the United States, Italy and Spain and spanned both the acute and convalescent phases of COVID-19. The repertoires were released in a freely available public database intended as a resource for research on the immune response to SARS-CoV-2. Sample metadata almost always included a de-identified subject ID, COVID-19 status, age in years and sex. The material from the prospective study consisted of cDNA or gDNA derived from T cells, B-cell-depleted T cells, or PBMCs. Samples were obtained from the ongoing ImmuneRACE study (first 160 participants) and from roughly 1,300 subjects provided by 6 global collaborators. Where HLA class I and class II types were available, the types were taken from metadata supplied by the sample provider, not from assay-based typing. Deeply sampled blood TCRbeta repertoires from subjects exposed to, actively infected with, or recovered from COVID-19 were included in the dataset. What the work shows at the level of the full study, not this receptor alone: The amount of clinical and demographic metadata varied by source and participant and was provided uncurated.

Turning to this clone: The target of this receptor is not known. Base qualities were left out, and no much larger clone turns up one base away.

The immunoSEQ Assay, a bias-controlled multiplex PCR, was used to amplify TCRbeta CDR3 regions from genomic DNA. The authors' analysis ran thus. The number of nucleated cells in each sample was estimated by amplification of reference gene primers within the assay. Sequence reads were collapsed and filtered to measure the absolute abundance of every unique TCRbeta CDR3 rearrangement. For each sample, productive Simpson clonality was calculated as the square root of Simpson's diversity index over productive rearrangements. What TCRdb holds here is the immuneACCESS table cut down to in-frame rearrangements. Part of the clones is not present; checked against another copy, under half of the missing clones reflect an unresolved V gene, and the others are unexplained. The DNA gave D and trimming, while V, J and clone size come from that table. The sample table contains about 350,000 clones; only one count was recorded for 88% of them. In total, the top ten clones hold about 0.94% of the sample.

Enrolling through a virtual design, the prospective study's participants ranged in age from roughly 18 to 90 years and lived across 24 United States geographic areas. In the prospective study, participants were assigned to cohorts based on the clinical history participants reported in a screening survey and a study questionnaire. A participant counted as exposed if, within 2 weeks of entering the study, that participant had been in contact with someone who had a PCR-confirmed or clinician-diagnosed COVID-19 case. In the prospective study, whole blood, serum and a nasopharyngeal or oropharyngeal swab were collected from each participant by mobile phlebotomists. Participants in the prospective study had the option to provide additional blood draws and questionnaires over a roughly 2-month period. Blood samples from the prospective study were shipped frozen or at room temperature prior to DNA extraction.

The sample consisted of PBMCs or T cells enriched from blood (not recorded which). The TCR was taken from a woman in her twenties or thirties who had been exposed to COVID-19.

The nucleotides read TGTGCCAGCAGCTTAGCGTTAGGGGGCGGTTCACCCCTCCACTTT. It specifies CASSLALGGGSPLHF. This receptor chain uses TRBV7-8 and TRBJ1-6, and TRBD1 aligns with 7 junction nucleotides. V ends up 0 bases short and J 9 bases short, with an unmatched junction base count of 5. The CDR3 contains 15 residues, cysteine and phenylalanine counted. Just the 45-base CDR3 DNA is kept, in frame starting at base 1. Sequences SGHVS (CDR1) and FQNEAQ (CDR2) are obtained from the germline V gene. The CDR3, completed at both ends by the reference TRBV7-8 and TRBJ1-6 genes, gives the full variable domain GAGVSQSPRYKVAKRGQDVALRCDPISGHVSLFWYQQALGQGPEFLTYFQNEAQLDKSGLPSDRFFAERPEGSVSTLKIQRTQQEDSAVYLCASSLALGGGSPLHFGNGTRLTVT.